This T cell receptor (beta chain) was identified in a study of radiotherapy plus CTLA-4 blockade in lung cancer (dated by TCRdb to 2016 to 2019). For the wider study: Objective responses occurred in roughly 19% of enrolled patients, and around 29% achieved disease control. The investigation overall reported the following: After treatment with radiotherapy and ipilimumab, TCR clones that originated in tumors expanded in peripheral blood. Early dynamic changes in blood T cell clones, together with increased serum interferon-beta after radiation, were reported as the strongest predictors of response.

Libraries were constructed by the immunoSEQ multiplex PCR assay. Drawn from immuneACCESS, this table holds only the in-frame rearrangements with V and J called that TCRdb kept. Clones are partly lost; checked studies trace under half to an unresolved V gene and leave the rest unexplained. The sample yields about 64,000 clones; about 70% were counted once. The ten largest clonotypes hold approximately 8.3% of the sample. After removal of 4 bases from V and 8 bases from J, the junction retains 9 bases not matched to a gene. The CDR3 sequence holds 15 residues, the cysteine and phenylalanine included. The DNA shown is the 45-base CDR3, in frame from base 1. CDR1 and CDR2 (MGHRA, YSYEKL) derive from the germline V gene. The study tested focal radiation therapy combined with CTLA-4 blockade (ipilimumab) in patients with chemo-refractory metastatic non-small-cell lung cancer. In the case of this clone: Its antigen remains undetermined. One base away there is no much larger clone; base qualities are not given.

This TCR derives from a human donor with non-small cell lung cancer whose response to radiotherapy plus ipilimumab could not be evaluated. Sequencing used peripheral blood, obtained from a patient treated with radiotherapy plus ipilimumab. The rearranged segments are TRBV4-1 and TRBJ1-2; 11 bases in the middle match TRBD1. The CDR3 corresponds to CASSLGQGAMRGYTF. The DNA is TGCGCCAGCAGCCTAGGACAGGGGGCGATGAGGGGCTACACCTTC.